Listed below are T cell receptor beta chains from one sample, sequenced in a study of blood T cell repertoires in COVID-19. Profiling relied on immunoSEQ multiplex PCR, and the TCRdb table lists in-frame clones only, not all of them. The sample lists roughly 200,000 clones, 85% seen once, with 18% in the top ten. Material: PBMCs or T cells enriched from blood (not recorded which). The receptors shown here come from a man aged 35-49 years who had recovered from COVID-19. Each CDR3 is given with its conserved first and last residue. Size is stated for part of the rows, as once, few or many counts, or as a class when the clone is expanded.

v_call clone_size cdr3_aa
TRBV6-2/TRBV6-3 NA CASSARDRGNSPLHF
TRBV19 NA CASNPGRENYNEQFF
TRBV4-1 few CASSQGGSGIGNTIYF
TRBV6-1 NA CASSEVRVTEAFF
TRBV5-4 NA CASSAGGTPGDYEQYF
TRBV19 NA CASSIFYHYGTPSYEQYF
TRBV19 NA CASSRTRGFYEQYF
TRBV5-1 NA CASSLQGIGNTIYF
TRBV7-2 NA CASSTGTGGGNEQFF
TRBV7-9 NA CASSGGSRLETQYF
TRBV30 once CAWNSRGNTGELFF
TRBV5-4 NA CASSPAGGRGDEQYF
TRBV7-3 NA CASSPSSGRAGTQYF
TRBV12-5 NA CASGSGLEGREQFF
TRBV5-8 NA CASSLDWGGNNEKLFF
TRBV6-6 NA CASMLGGSAYNEQFF
TRBV5-1 NA CASTQQGVGTDTQYF